The T cell receptor (beta chain) described here comes from a study of regulatory T cells in long-lasting Graves disease. Time point described: newly diagnosed GD, antithyroid drugs for less than 3 months. Scientists built the TCR library using RNA that was extracted from PBMCs. Assembly of TCR beta libraries relied on iRepertoire HTBI primers together with Arm-PCR of CDR3 regions. TCRdb re-derived calls from the multiplex PCR reads in MiXCR, one entry per CDR3 protein. Of approximately 400,000 distinct CDR3 sequences in the sample, 10% to 15% were seen once. Trimming removed 2 bases at V and 1 base at J, with 8 bases between. The CDR3 runs to 14 residues. Germline V lookup: CDR1 DFQATT, CDR2 SNEGSKA (reference sequence). This same sample was also part of a study on T cells in Graves' hyperthyroidism and ophthalmopathy.

The origin of this receptor is a woman aged 18-29 years with Graves disease. The J gene is TRBJ2-2, the V gene TRBV20-1; no clear D. Sequencing used peripheral blood mononuclear cells (PBMCs), obtained at new diagnosis, from a patient treated with antithyroid drugs. The CDR3 coding sequence is TGCAGTGCTAGAAGCAGGCTGAACACCGGGGAGCTGTTTTTT. This gives the protein CSARSRLNTGELFF.